This TCR beta chain emerged from a study of molecular identifiers for immune sequencing clone quantification. General observations from the study: Spiked Jurkat TCR RNA equal to one cell could reportedly be picked out among one million naive cells.

Using its own MiXCR run on the PCR reads, TCRdb lists one record per CDR3 protein. The sample carries approximately 550,000 distinct CDR3 sequences, roughly 25% recorded once. Naive CD8 libraries used about 20,000 to 1,000,000 sorted cells and 10%, 30% or 50% RNA. This clonotype was recorded at least ten times. The antigen is unknown. The source material was naive CD8+ T cells from blood, with Jurkat cell RNA spiked in. As for subset: FACS-sorted CD8+CD4-CCR7+CD45RA+ naive T cells. The receptor was isolated from a human donor in good health. Some libraries in this study had Jurkat cell RNA spiked in.

Here the CDR3 DNA reads TGCAGCGCCATAAGTTACACCGGGGAGCTGTTTTTT. Protein: CSAISYTGELFF. The V call is TRBV29-1, the J call TRBJ2-2; no definite D call. The CDR3 loop spans 12 amino acids. The germline V and J ends were trimmed by 7 bases and 3 bases, with 9 bases remaining between them. Germline lookup yields CDR1 SQVTM and CDR2 ANQGSEA.